These T cell receptor beta chains were read from a single sample in a study of blood T cell repertoires in COVID-19. TCRdb keeps only in-frame clones here, not all; method: immunoSEQ multiplex PCR. The data show some 390,000 clones, around 86% seen once. Material: peripheral blood. These receptor sequences come from a human donor in a cohort sampled during active COVID-19. CDR3s include the opening cysteine and the closing phenylalanine or tryptophan.

v_call,cdr3_aa
TRBV28,CASSYGGGDTEAFF
TRBV27,CASSLSRLAGGSSYNEQFF
TRBV6-5,CASSPGQGRGGYTF
TRBV19,CASSFRTTEPLSYEQYF
TRBV5-1,CASSLGPSGDTEAFF
TRBV7-3,CASSHTICKPDTSRTEAFF
TRBV2,CASSASGGPNEQFF
TRBV18,CASSPPLAGGLYEQYF
TRBV11-1,CASSLTGEYGYTF
TRBV21-1,CASSTRGTGVTYTQYF
TRBV5-1,CASSLGQGQPQHF
TRBV15,CATSRNRDLWPQHF
TRBV5-6,CASSLVGSNEQFF
TRBV2,CASNDGGLNTGELFF
TRBV12-3/TRBV12-4,CASSLAPNQPQHF
TRBV7-3,CASSLPGQGVPGANVLTF
TRBV28,CASSSFLTNQPQHF
TRBV5-1,CASSVGTTGNTIYF
TRBV4-1,CASSQATSGAGVQYF
TRBV7-3,CASSLSRSSNEQYF
TRBV9,CASGTGTAPSEQFF
TRBV19,CASSIVGGFSGNTIYF
TRBV6-6,CASSYSRRENEKLFF
TRBV9,CASSPDRPGNTIYF
TRBV6-4,CASTRYPGMNTEAFF
TRBV4-2,CASSQGNRGVTEAFF
TRBV4-1,CASSRAIAAGGTYEQYF
TRBV5-1,CASSLGGQGRSPLHF
TRBV12-3/TRBV12-4,CASSFSENTEAFF
TRBV9,CASSATGAGDTEAFF
TRBV5-6,CASIRRGGYTGELFF
TRBV10-1,CASSEASGSTYEQYF
TRBV2,CASSGELLGDRSSYEQYF
TRBV3-1/TRBV3-2,CASSTRDRGSEAFF
TRBV5-1,CASSFVASGGNEQFF
TRBV9,CASSVQGRRGQETQYF
TRBV27,CASSIDRGRTFYEQYF
TRBV5-1,CASSWQGENTEAFF
TRBV28,CASSSARKTGSHTQYF
TRBV28,CASRQQGEGNQPQHF
TRBV6-5,CASSPGTTPWNEQFF
TRBV30,CAWSEVQGQPQHF
TRBV19,CASSDTGYEQYF